The 8 T cell receptor beta chains given below trace back to one sample, sequenced in a study of metastatic and nonmetastatic thyroid tumors (dated by TCRdb to 2020 to 2022). Libraries came from PCR. Instrument used: Illumina HiSeq 4000. The public reads were reanalyzed by TCRdb: fastp trimming at Q25, MiXCR alignment, in-frame beta chains only. The sample includes tens of thousands of clones, with around 25% observed a single time. Of the sample, 9.2% falls within the top ten clones. Before undergoing thyroid surgery, none of the patients had been given any kind of treatment. Material for sequencing was blood. Receptors were obtained from a female donor with papillary thyroid cancer or a benign thyroid nodule (not recorded which). Some clones in this sample may be carry-over from other donors' samples.

V and J are TRBV20-1 and TRBJ2-7; maybe TRBD1 (7 bases). Trimming removed 3 bases from V and 2 bases from J, with 17 bases in between. Germline V gene data show CDR1 as DFQATT and CDR2 as SNEGSKA (reference sequence). The length of the CDR3 is 15 residues. The CDR3 loop reads CSARGQGGLTYEQYF. The CDR3 DNA reads TGCAGTGCTAGGGGCCAGGGGGGCCTTACCTACGAGCAGTACTTC.

This chain links TRBV6-1 with TRBJ1-1; 9 bases are a match to TRBD1. CDR1 and CDR2 (germline): MNHNS, SASEGT. CDR3 length equals 15 residues. The J segment lost 3 bases and the V segment lost 4 bases, leaving 6 bases of the junction unmatched. CDR3 nucleotide sequence: TGTGCCAGCAGTGTGGGACAGGGTTATGACACTGAAGCTTTCTTT. It specifies CASSVGQGYDTEAFF.

At least ten counts were recorded for this clone. The J gene is TRBJ1-5, the V gene TRBV2, with 7 nucleotides matching TRBD1. From germline, CDR1 is SNHLY and CDR2 FYNNEI. After removal of 5 bases from V and 5 bases from J, the junction contained 0 bases not matched to a gene. CDR3 length: 12 amino acids. CDR3 DNA sequence: TGTGCCAGCAGTCAGGGGGATCAGCCCCAGCATTTT. Amino acid sequence: CASSQGDQPQHF.

This clone was seen at least ten times. The chain is built from TRBV20-1 and TRBJ2-1; D is perhaps TRBD2 (5 bases). Germline V gene data show CDR1 as DFQATT and CDR2 as SNEGSKA (reference sequence). Trimming shortened V by 6 bases and J by 0 bases, and 18 bases separated the two germline ends. The CDR3 loop spans 16 amino acids. Written as DNA, the CDR3 is TGCAGTGCCGCGACGTCGACGGGAAGCTCCTACAATGAGCAGTTCTTC. Amino acid sequence: CSAATSTGSSYNEQFF.

This clone has a single count. One junction end does not reproduce the germline sequence, and a read error may be involved. V is TRBV7-3 and J is TRBJ2-3, with D tentatively TRBD1 or TRBD2 (6 bases each). The V gene's germline CDR1 is SGHTA and CDR2 FQGTGA. This CDR3 comprises 14 residues. The CDR3 spells CTSKGGLSTDTQYF. For the CDR3, the DNA is TGTACCAGCAAGGGGGGTCTAAGCACAGATACGCAGTATTTT.

The chain recombines TRBV11-1 with TRBJ2-1; 10 bases line up with TRBD2. Germline CDR1 SGHAT, CDR2 FQDESV (reference sequence). V lost 6 bases to trimming and J lost 1 base; unmatched junction nucleotides: 6. This CDR3 comprises 16 residues. The CDR3 coding sequence is TGTGCCAGCAGGTCGACTAGCGGGTGGTCCTACAATGAGCAGTTCTTC. Amino acid sequence: CASRSTSGWSYNEQFF.

The V call is TRBV4-1, the J call TRBJ2-7; 7 bases fit TRBD2. The CDR3 loop spans 16 amino acids. CDR1 is MGHRA and CDR2 is YSYEKL in the germline V gene. The V gene end was trimmed by 4 bases and the J gene end by 4 bases; junction bases not matched to a gene: 13. The CDR3 protein is CASSPVAGPDPYEQYF. The CDR3 nucleotides read TGCGCCAGCAGCCCTGTAGCGGGTCCCGACCCTTACGAGCAGTACTTC.

Note on this clone: Given a much more abundant clone one base away, this may be a read error. The chain employs TRBV9 and TRBJ2-4; a possible D gene is TRBD2 (5 bases). The CDR3 has 14 amino acids. V was cut by 4 bases and J by 0 bases, with 8 bases left in between. Looked up from germline, CDR1 is SGDLS and CDR2 is YYNGEE. The CDR3, as DNA: TGTGCCAGCAGCTCCGGACTAGCCAAAAACATTCAGTACTTC. It yields the protein CASSSGLAKNIQYF.